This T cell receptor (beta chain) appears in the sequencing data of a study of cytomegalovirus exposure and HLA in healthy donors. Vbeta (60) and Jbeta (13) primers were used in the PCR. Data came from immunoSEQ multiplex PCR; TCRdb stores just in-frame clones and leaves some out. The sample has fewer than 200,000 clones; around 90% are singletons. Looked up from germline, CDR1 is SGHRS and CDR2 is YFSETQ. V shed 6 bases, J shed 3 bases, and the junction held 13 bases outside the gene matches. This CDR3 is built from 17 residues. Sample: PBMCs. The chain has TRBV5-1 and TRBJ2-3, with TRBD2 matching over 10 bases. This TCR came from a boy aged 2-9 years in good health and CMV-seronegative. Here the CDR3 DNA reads TGCGCCAGCACGACCCAGAGGAGCGGGGGGGCAACAGATACGCAGTATTTT. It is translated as CASTTQRSGGATDTQYF.